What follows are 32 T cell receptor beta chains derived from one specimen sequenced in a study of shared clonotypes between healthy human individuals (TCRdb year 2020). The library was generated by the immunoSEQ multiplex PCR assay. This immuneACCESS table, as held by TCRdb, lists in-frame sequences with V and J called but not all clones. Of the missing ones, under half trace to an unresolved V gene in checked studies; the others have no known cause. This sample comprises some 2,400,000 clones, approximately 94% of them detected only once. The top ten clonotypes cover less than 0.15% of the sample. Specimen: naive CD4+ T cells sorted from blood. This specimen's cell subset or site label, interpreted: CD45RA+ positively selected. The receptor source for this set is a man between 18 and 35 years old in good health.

As DNA, the CDR3 is TGTGCCAGCAGTTACGGGACAGGGAACACCTACAATGAGCAGTTCTTC. Encoded protein: CASSYGTGNTYNEQFF. The chain combines TRBV6-5 with TRBJ2-1, with 9 bases fitting TRBD1. CDR1 is MNHEY and CDR2 is SVGAGI in the germline V gene. Trimming cost V 2 bases and J 2 bases; bases outside gene matches: 4. The CDR3 length is 16 residues.

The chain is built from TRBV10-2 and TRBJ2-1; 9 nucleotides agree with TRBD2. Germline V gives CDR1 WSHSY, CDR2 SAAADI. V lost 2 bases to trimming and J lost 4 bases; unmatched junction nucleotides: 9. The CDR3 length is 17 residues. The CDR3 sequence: CASSEPTGLAFYNEQFF. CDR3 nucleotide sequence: TGCGCCAGCAGTGAGCCAACGGGACTAGCATTTTACAATGAGCAGTTCTTC.

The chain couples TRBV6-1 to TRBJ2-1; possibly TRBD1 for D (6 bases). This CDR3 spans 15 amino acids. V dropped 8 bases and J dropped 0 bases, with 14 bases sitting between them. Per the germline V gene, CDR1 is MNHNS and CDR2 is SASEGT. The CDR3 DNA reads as TGTGCCAGCTCCCTCCGGGACAACTCCTACAATGAGCAGTTCTTC. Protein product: CASSLRDNSYNEQFF.

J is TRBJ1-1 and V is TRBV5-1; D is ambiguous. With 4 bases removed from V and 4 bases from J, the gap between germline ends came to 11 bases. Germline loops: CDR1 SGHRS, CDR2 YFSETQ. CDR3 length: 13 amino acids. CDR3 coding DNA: TGCGCCAGCAGCGTGGAGGGCGGCACTGAAGCTTTCTTT. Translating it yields CASSVEGGTEAFF.

In DNA form, the CDR3 reads TGTGCCACCAGCAGAGATAGGGAGGCGCCAGCCCACTATGGCTACACCTTC. Its protein is CATSRDREAPAHYGYTF. The chain employs TRBV15 and TRBJ1-2; D unclear. The CDR3 runs to 17 residues. V was pared by 0 bases and J by 3 bases, with 17 bases between. The germline gives CDR1 LNHNV, CDR2 YYDKDF (reference sequence). The full variable domain, rest sourced from reference TRBV15 and TRBJ1-2, is DAMVIQNPRYQVTQFGKPVTLSCSQTLNHNVMYWYQQKSSQAPKLLFHYYDKDFNNEADTPDNFQSRRPNTSFCFLDIRSPGLGDTAMYLCATSRDREAPAHYGYTFGSGTRLTVV.

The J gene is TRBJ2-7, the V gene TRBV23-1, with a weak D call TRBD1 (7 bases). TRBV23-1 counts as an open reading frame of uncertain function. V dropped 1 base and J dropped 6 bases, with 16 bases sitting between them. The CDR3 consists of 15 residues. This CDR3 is CASSQWARGESEQYF. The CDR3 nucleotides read TGCGCCAGCAGTCAATGGGCCAGGGGGGAATCCGAGCAGTACTTC.

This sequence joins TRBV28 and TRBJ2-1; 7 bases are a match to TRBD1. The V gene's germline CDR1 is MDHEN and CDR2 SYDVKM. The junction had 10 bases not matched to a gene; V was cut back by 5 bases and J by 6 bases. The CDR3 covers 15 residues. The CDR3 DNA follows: TGTGCCAGCAGTCCCGCGAGACAGGGTGCCAATGAGCAGTTCTTC. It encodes CASSPARQGANEQFF.

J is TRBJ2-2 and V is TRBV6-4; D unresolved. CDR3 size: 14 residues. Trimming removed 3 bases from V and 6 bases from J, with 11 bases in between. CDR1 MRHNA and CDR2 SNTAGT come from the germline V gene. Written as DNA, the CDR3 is TGTGCCAGCAGTGAAGAGATACTGTCCGGGGAGCTGTTTTTT. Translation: CASSEEILSGELFF.

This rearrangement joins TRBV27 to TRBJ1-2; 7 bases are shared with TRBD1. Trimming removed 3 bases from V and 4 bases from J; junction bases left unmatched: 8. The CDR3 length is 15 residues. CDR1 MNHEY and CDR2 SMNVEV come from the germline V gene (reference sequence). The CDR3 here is CASSLAGGKVYGYTF. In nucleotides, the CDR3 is TGTGCCAGCAGTTTGGCAGGGGGTAAGGTCTATGGCTACACCTTC.

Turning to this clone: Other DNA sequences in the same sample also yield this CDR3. CDR3 loop: CASSVGAEANTGELFF. The CDR3, as DNA: TGTGCCAGCAGCGTAGGTGCAGAGGCGAACACCGGGGAGCTGTTTTTT. The gene calls are TRBV9 and TRBJ2-2; unclear D gene. The CDR3 spans 16 residues. In germline, CDR1 is SGDLS, CDR2 YYNGEE. V was cut by 0 bases and J by 0 bases, with 9 bases left in between.

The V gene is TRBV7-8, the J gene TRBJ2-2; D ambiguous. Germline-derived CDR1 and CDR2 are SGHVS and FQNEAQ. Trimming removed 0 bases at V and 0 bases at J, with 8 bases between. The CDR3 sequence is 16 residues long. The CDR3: CASSLAVGPNTGELFF. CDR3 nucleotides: TGTGCCAGCAGCTTAGCAGTCGGCCCGAACACCGGGGAGCTGTTTTTT. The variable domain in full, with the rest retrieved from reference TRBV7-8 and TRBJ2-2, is GAGVSQSPRYKVAKRGQDVALRCDPISGHVSLFWYQQALGQGPEFLTYFQNEAQLDKSGLPSDRFFAERPEGSVSTLKIQRTQQEDSAVYLCASSLAVGPNTGELFFGEGSRLTVL.

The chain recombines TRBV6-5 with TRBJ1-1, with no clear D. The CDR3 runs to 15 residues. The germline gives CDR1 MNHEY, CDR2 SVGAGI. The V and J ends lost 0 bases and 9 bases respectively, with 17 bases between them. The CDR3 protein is CASSYSKVDQGQAFF. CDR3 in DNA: TGTGCCAGCAGTTACTCGAAGGTAGATCAAGGCCAAGCTTTCTTT.

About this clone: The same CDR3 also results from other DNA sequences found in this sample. CDR3 DNA sequence: TGTGCCAGCAGTGGTGGGGCCAACGTCCTGACTTTC. Amino acid sequence: CASSGGANVLTF. This rearrangement joins TRBV2 to TRBJ2-6, with D unresolved. Deletions cut 4 bases from V and 3 bases from J, with 1 base between. Germline V CDR1 and CDR2: SNHLY, FYNNEI. The CDR3 is 12 amino acids.

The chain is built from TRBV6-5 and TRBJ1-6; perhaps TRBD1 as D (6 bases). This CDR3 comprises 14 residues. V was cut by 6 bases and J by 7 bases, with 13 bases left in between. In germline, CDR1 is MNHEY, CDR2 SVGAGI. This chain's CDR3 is CASSRQERNSPLHF. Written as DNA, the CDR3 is TGTGCCAGCAGCCGACAGGAGAGGAATTCACCCCTCCACTTT.

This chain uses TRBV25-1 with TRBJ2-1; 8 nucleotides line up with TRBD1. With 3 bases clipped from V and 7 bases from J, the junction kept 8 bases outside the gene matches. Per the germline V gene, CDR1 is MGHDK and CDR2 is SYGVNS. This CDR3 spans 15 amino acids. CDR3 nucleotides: TGTGCCAGCAGTGAGGCGGACAGGGTGTGGAATGAGCAGTTCTTC. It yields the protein CASSEADRVWNEQFF.

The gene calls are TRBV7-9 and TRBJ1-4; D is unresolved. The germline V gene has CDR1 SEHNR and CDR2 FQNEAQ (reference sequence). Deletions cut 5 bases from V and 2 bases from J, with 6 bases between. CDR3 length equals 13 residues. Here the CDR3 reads CASSGDTNEKLFF. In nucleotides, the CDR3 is TGTGCCAGCAGCGGTGACACTAATGAAAAACTGTTTTTT.

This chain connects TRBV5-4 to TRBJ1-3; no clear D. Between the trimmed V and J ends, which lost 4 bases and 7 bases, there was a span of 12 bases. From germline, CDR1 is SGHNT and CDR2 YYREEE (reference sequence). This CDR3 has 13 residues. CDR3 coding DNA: TGTGCCAGCAGCCCTCCCGACGGGAACACCATATATTTT. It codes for CASSPPDGNTIYF.

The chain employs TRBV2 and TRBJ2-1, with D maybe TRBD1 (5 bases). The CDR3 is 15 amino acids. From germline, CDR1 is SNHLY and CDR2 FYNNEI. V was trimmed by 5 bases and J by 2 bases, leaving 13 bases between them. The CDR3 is CASSPQGRTYNEQFF. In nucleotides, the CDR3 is TGTGCCAGCAGTCCCCAGGGCAGAACCTACAATGAGCAGTTCTTC.

The DNA for the CDR3 is TGTGCCAGCAGTTCGGGACAGGGGGCACGAGGCTACACCTTC. Protein product: CASSSGQGARGYTF. V and J are TRBV6-5 and TRBJ1-2; TRBD1 agrees at 12 bases. The CDR3 runs to 14 residues. The V gene end was trimmed by 4 bases and the J gene end by 8 bases; junction bases not matched to a gene: 5. Germline V gene sequence: CDR1 MNHEY, CDR2 SVGAGI.

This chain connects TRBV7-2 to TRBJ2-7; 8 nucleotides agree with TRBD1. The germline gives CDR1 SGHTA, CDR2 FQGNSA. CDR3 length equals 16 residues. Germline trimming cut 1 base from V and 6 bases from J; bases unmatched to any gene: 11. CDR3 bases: TGTGCCAGCAGCTTAGTTGTAGGGCAGGGGGCGTTCGAGCAGTACTTC. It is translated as CASSLVVGQGAFEQYF.

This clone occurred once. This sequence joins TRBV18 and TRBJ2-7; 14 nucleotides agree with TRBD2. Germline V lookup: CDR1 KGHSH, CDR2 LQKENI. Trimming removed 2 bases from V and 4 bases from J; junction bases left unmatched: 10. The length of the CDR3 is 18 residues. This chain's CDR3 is CASSPGLAGGTTSYEQYF. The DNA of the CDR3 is TGTGCCAGCTCACCAGGACTAGCGGGGGGTACCACCTCATACGAGCAGTACTTC. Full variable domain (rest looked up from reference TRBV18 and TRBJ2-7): NAGVMQNPRHLVRRRGQEARLRCSPMKGHSHVYWYRQLPEEGLKFMVYLQKENIIDESGMPKERFSAEFPKEGPSILRIQQVVRGDSAAYFCASSPGLAGGTTSYEQYFGPGTRLTVT.

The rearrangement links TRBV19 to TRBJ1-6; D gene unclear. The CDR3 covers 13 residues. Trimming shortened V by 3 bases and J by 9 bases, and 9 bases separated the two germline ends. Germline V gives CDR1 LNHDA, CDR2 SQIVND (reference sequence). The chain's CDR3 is CASSIDRFSPLHF. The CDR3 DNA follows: TGTGCCAGTAGTATTGATCGCTTTTCACCCCTCCACTTT.

The CDR3 sequence is CASSPRVGVEQFF. The DNA for the CDR3 is TGTGCCAGCAGCCCCCGCGTAGGGGTTGAGCAGTTCTTC. The chain is built from TRBV9 and TRBJ2-1, with D perhaps TRBD1 (5 bases). This CDR3 is 13 amino acids long. The ends were cut back, 4 bases at V and 9 bases at J, with 14 bases in the middle. Germline V gives CDR1 SGDLS, CDR2 YYNGEE.

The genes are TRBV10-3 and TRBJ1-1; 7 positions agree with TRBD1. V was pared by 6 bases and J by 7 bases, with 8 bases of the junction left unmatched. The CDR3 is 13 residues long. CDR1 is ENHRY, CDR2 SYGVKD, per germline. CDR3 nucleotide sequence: TGTGCCATCAGAGCAAGGGGGCTTGGTGAAGCTTTCTTT. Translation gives CAIRARGLGEAFF.

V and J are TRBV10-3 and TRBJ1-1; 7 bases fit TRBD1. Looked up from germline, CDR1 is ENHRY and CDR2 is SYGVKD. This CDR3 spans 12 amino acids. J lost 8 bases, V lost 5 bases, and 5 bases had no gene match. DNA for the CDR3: TGTGCCATCAGTAAACAGGGGTCGGAAGCTTTCTTT. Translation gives CAISKQGSEAFF.

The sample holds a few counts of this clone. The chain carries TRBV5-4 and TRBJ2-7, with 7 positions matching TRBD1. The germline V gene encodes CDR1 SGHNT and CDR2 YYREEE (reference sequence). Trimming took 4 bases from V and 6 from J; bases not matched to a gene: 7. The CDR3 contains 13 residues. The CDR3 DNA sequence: TGTGCCAGCAGCCTCGGGACAGCCACCGAGCAGTACTTC. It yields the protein CASSLGTATEQYF.

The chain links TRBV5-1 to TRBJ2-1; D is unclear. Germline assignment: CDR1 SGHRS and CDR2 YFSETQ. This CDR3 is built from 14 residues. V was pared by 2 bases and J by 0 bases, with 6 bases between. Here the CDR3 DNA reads TGCGCCAGCAGCTTACGTTCCTCCTACAATGAGCAGTTCTTC. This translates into CASSLRSSYNEQFF.

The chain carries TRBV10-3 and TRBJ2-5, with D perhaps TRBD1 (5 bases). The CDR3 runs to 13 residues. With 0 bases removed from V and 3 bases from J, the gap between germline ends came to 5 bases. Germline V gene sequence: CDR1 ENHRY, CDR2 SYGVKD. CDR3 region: CAISESDKETQYF. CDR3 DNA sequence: TGTGCCATCAGTGAGTCGGACAAAGAGACCCAGTACTTC.

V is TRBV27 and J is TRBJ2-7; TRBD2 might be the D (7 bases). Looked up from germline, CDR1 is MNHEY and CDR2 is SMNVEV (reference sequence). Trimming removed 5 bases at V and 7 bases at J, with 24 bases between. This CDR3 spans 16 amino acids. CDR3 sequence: CASSPLRGGRFGEQYF. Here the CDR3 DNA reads TGTGCCAGCAGTCCGCTAAGGGGGGGTCGCTTTGGGGAGCAGTACTTC.

CDR3: CASSLAGAGGLYEQYF. DNA of the CDR3: TGTGCCAGCAGTCTCGCTGGAGCGGGAGGGCTCTACGAGCAGTACTTC. This chain uses TRBV27 with TRBJ2-7; 10 bases are a match to TRBD2. Trimming removed 5 bases from V and 3 bases from J; junction bases left unmatched: 10. The germline CDR1 and CDR2 sequences are MNHEY and SMNVEV (reference sequence). This CDR3 spans 16 amino acids.

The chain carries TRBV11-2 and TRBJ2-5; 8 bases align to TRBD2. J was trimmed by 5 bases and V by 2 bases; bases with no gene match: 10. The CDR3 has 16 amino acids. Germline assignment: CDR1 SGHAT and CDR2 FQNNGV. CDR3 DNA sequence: TGTGCCAGCAGCTTAATTATAGGGACTAGTTTGGAGACCCAGTACTTC. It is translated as CASSLIIGTSLETQYF. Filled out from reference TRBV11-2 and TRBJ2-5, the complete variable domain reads EAGVAQSPRYKIIEKRQSVAFWCNPISGHATLYWYQQILGQGPKLLIQFQNNGVVDDSQLPKDRFSAERLKGVDSTLKIQPAKLEDSAVYLCASSLIIGTSLETQYFGPGTRLLVL.

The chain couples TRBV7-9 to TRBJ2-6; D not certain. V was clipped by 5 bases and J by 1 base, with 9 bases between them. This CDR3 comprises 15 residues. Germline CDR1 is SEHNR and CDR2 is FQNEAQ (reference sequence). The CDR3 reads CASSPVGSGANVLTF. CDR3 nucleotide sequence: TGTGCCAGCAGCCCCGTTGGGTCTGGGGCCAACGTCCTGACTTTC.